Following are 10 T cell receptor beta chains from one sample sequenced in a study of metastatic and nonmetastatic thyroid tumors. All patients reached thyroid surgery having received no treatment beforehand. From the PCR reads, TCRdb re-called clones with MiXCR. This repertoire shows about 12,000 clones, roughly an eighth found once; its top ten account for approximately 30%. Specimen: blood. The receptors derive from a female donor with papillary thyroid cancer or a benign thyroid nodule (not recorded which). Some clones in this sample may be carry-over from other donors' samples.

This clone was counted ten times or more. The chain is built from TRBV20-1 and TRBJ2-5, with TRBD2 matching over 14 bases. With V trimmed by 5 bases and J by 5 bases, 7 bases remained unmatched. Germline V gene lookup returns CDR1 DFQATT and CDR2 SNEGSKA (reference sequence). The CDR3 has 15 amino acids. CDR3 region: CSAWTSGRLRETQYF. CDR3 nucleotides: TGCAGTGCTTGGACTAGCGGGAGGTTGCGGGAGACCCAGTACTTC.

By frequency in the sample, this clone is medium-sized. CDR3 nucleotides: TGTGCCAGCAGTGAACGGTCCTCTGGGGCCAACGTCCTGACTTTC. Its translation: CASSERSSGANVLTF. This rearrangement joins TRBV6-1 to TRBJ2-6; D unclear. The V end was cut by 2 bases, the J end by 0 bases, with 5 bases between. CDR3 size: 15 residues. Looked up from germline, CDR1 is MNHNS and CDR2 is SASEGT.

The chain carries TRBV4-1 and TRBJ2-7; the match to TRBD2 covers 13 bases. Germline V gene data show CDR1 as MGHRA and CDR2 as YSYEKL. V shed 3 bases, J shed 4 bases, and the junction held 6 bases outside the gene matches. The CDR3 sequence is 16 residues long. Here the CDR3 reads CASSHGRTSGGYEQYF. The CDR3 coding sequence is TGCGCCAGCAGCCATGGTAGGACTAGCGGGGGATACGAGCAGTACTTC.

This clone occurred many times. V gene TRBV2 combines with J gene TRBJ1-4, with a tentative D call TRBD1 (6 bases). This CDR3 is 15 amino acids long. Trimming took 2 bases from V and 1 from J, leaving 8 bases between them. Germline V CDR1 and CDR2: SNHLY, FYNNEI. CDR3 nucleotides: TGTGCCAGCAGTGAAAGGGGGTTAACTAATGAAAAACTGTTTTTT. Translated: CASSERGLTNEKLFF.

The table lists this clone with many counts. The V gene is TRBV10-3, the J gene TRBJ1-1, with D maybe TRBD1 (5 bases). Germline CDR1 is ENHRY and CDR2 is SYGVKD. The CDR3 extends over 13 amino acids. V dropped 1 base and J dropped 6 bases, with 9 bases sitting between them. The CDR3 DNA reads as TGTGCCATCAGTGAGTACGACAGAGCTGAAGCTTTCTTT. It translates to CAISEYDRAEAFF.

On this clone: The junction departs from the called germline gene at one end, perhaps through a read error. The chain uses TRBV20-1 and TRBJ2-5; 7 nucleotides match TRBD2. Germline values: CDR1 DFQATT, CDR2 SNEGSKA (reference sequence). This CDR3 comprises 13 residues. The CDR3 region has the DNA TGCAGTGCCGTCCCCCGGGGGGAAGAGACCCAGTATTTC. Amino acids: CSAVPRGEETQYF.

The V gene is TRBV5-1, the J gene TRBJ2-7; D call uncertain. Trimming removed 0 bases from V and 0 bases from J, with 10 bases in between. The CDR3 has 15 residues. Looked up from germline, CDR1 is SGHRS and CDR2 is YFSETQ. CDR3 sequence (DNA): TGCGCCAGCAGCTTGGTAGGCAGGTCCTCCTACGAGCAGTACTTC. Its translation: CASSLVGRSSYEQYF.

This clone was observed at least ten times. The CDR3 nucleotides are TGTGCCAGCAGTTTGGGACAGGCCGTGGGGGAGCAGTTCTTC. As protein: CASSLGQAVGEQFF. The chain has TRBV27 and TRBJ2-1; 8 nucleotides agree with TRBD1. The CDR3 runs to 14 residues. Germline V gives CDR1 MNHEY, CDR2 SMNVEV (reference sequence). The J segment lost 10 bases and the V segment lost 3 bases, leaving 8 bases of the junction unmatched.

By share of the sample, this clone is medium-sized (0.01 to 0.1%). The chain has TRBV24-1 and TRBJ2-7, with D hard to call. CDR3 length: 13 residues. Germline CDR1 and CDR2: KGHDR and SFDVKD. With 6 bases removed from V and 7 bases from J, the gap between germline ends came to 15 bases. As DNA, the CDR3 is TGTGCCACCAGTTCCCAGGACGCGAGGGAGCAGTACTTC. The encoded protein is CATSSQDAREQYF.

This clone was detected ten times or more. The chain is built from TRBV9 and TRBJ2-2, with D perhaps given as TRBD1 or TRBD2 (5 bases each). This CDR3 is 15 amino acids long. CDR1 is SGDLS and CDR2 is YYNGEE in the germline V gene. V was trimmed by 0 bases and J by 4 bases, leaving 10 bases between them. In DNA, the CDR3 is TGTGCCAGCAGCGTAGGGGCAGGGAGCACCGGGGAGCTGTTTTTT. Its translation: CASSVGAGSTGELFF.